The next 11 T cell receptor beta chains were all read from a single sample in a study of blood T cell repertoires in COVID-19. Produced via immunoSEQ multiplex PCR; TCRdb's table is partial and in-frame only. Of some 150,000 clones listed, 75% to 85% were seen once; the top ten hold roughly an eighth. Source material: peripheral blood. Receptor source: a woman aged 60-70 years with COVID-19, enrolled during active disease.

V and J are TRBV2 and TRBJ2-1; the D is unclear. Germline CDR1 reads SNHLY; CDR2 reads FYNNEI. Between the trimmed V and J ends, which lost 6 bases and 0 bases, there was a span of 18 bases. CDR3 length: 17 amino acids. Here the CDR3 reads CASSPTLPRSSYNEQFF. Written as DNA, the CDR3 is TGTGCCAGCAGCCCCACCCTTCCCCGGAGCTCCTACAATGAGCAGTTCTTC.

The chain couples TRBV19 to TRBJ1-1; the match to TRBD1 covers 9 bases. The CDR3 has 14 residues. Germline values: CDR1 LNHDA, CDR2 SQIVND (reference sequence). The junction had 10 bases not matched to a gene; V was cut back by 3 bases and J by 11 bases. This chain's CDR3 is CASSIGQGTGSAFF. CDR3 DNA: TGTGCCAGTAGTATTGGACAGGGGACGGGTTCGGCTTTCTTT.

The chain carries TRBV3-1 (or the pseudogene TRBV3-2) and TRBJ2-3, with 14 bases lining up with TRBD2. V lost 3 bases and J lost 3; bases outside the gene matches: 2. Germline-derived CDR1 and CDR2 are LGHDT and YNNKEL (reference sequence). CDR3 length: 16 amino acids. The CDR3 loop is CASSQTSGGATDTQYF. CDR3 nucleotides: TGTGCCAGCAGCCAGACTAGCGGGGGGGCGACAGATACGCAGTATTTT.

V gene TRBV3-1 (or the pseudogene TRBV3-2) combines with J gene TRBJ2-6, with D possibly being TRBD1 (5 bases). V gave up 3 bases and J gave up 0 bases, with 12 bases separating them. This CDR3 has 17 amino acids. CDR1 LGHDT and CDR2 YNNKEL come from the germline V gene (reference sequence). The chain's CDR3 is CASSHRTPSSGANVLTF. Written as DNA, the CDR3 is TGTGCCAGCAGCCATAGGACACCGAGCTCTGGGGCCAACGTCCTGACTTTC.

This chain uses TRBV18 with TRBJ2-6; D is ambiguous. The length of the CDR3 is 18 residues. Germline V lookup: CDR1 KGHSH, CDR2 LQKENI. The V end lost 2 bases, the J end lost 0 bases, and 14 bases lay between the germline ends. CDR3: CASSPGMTPSSGANVLTF. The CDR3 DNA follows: TGTGCCAGCTCACCAGGCATGACTCCCAGCTCTGGGGCCAACGTCCTGACTTTC.

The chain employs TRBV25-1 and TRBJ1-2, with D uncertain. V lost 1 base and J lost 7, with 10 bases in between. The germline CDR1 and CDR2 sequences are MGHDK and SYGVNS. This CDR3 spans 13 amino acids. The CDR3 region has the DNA TGTGCCAGCAGTGAATTGAGGGCTGCTGGCTACACCTTC. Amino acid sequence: CASSELRAAGYTF.

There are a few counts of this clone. The CDR3: CASRPGGYTEAFF. In DNA form, the CDR3 reads TGCGCCAGCAGACCAGGGGGTTACACTGAAGCTTTCTTT. The rearrangement links TRBV5-1 to TRBJ1-1; 7 nucleotides align to TRBD1. CDR1 and CDR2 (germline): SGHRS, YFSETQ. With V trimmed by 5 bases and J by 3 bases, 4 bases remained unmatched. CDR3 length: 13 residues.

CDR3 in amino acids: CASSLDTDPGNTIYF. In nucleotides, the CDR3 is TGCGCCAGCAGCTTGGATACAGACCCTGGAAACACCATATATTTT. The J gene is TRBJ1-3, the V gene TRBV5-1, with D hard to call. This CDR3 is built from 15 residues. V gave up 0 bases and J gave up 2 bases, with 9 bases separating them. Germline CDR1 reads SGHRS; CDR2 reads YFSETQ.

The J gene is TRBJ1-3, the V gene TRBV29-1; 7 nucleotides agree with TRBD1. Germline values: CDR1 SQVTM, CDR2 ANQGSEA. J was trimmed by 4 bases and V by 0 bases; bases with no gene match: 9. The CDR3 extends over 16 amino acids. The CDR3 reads CSVEDRHTGAGNTIYF. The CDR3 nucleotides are TGCAGCGTTGAAGATCGCCATACAGGGGCGGGAAACACCATATATTTT.

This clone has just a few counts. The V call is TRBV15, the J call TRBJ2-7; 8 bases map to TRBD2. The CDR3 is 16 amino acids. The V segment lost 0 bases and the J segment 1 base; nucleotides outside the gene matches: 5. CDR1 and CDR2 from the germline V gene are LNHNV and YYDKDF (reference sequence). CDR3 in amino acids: CATSRDRIAGSYEQYV. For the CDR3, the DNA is TGTGCCACCAGCAGAGATAGGATAGCGGGGTCCTACGAGCAGTACGTC.

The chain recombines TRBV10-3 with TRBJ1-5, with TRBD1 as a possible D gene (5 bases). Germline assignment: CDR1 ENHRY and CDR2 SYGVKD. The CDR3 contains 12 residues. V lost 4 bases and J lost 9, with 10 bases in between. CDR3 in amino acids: CAISGPGAPQHF. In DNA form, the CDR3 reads TGTGCCATCAGTGGTCCTGGGGCGCCCCAGCATTTT.